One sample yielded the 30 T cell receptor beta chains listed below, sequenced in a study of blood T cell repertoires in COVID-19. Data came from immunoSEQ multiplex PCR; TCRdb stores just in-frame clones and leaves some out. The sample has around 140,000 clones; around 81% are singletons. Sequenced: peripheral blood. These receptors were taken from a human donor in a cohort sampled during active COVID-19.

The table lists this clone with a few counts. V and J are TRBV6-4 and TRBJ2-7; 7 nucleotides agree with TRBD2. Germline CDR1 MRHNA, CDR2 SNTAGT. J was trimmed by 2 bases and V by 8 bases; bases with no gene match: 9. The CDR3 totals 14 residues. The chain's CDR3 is CASPGREGPYEQYF. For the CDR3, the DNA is TGTGCCAGCCCGGGGAGGGAGGGCCCCTACGAGCAGTACTTC.

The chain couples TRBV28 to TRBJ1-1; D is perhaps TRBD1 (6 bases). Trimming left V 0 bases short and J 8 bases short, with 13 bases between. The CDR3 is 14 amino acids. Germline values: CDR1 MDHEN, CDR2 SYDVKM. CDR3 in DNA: TGTGCCAGCAGTTTATGGAGGACAGCTGGCGAAGCTTTCTTT. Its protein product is CASSLWRTAGEAFF.

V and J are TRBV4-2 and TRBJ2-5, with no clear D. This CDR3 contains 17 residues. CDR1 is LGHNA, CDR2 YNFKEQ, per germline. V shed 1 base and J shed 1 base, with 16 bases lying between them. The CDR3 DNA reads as TGTGCCAGCAGCCAAGGGTATGTAGCCCTGATCCAAGAGACCCAGTACTTC. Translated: CASSQGYVALIQETQYF.

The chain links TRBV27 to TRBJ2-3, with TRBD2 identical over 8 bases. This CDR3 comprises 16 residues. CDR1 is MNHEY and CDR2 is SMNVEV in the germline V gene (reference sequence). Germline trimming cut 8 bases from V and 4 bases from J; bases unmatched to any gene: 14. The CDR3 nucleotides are TGTGCCAGCGCCATAGGACGCGGGGGGCGTTCAGATACGCAGTATTTT. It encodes CASAIGRGGRSDTQYF.

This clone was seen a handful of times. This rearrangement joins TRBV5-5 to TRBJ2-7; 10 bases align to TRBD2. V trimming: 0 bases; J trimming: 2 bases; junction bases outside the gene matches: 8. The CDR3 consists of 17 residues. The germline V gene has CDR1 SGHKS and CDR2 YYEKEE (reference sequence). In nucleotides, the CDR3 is TGTGCCAGCAGCTTGGAGGGAGGGACTAGCGCTGCCTACGAGCAGTACTTC. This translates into CASSLEGGTSAAYEQYF.

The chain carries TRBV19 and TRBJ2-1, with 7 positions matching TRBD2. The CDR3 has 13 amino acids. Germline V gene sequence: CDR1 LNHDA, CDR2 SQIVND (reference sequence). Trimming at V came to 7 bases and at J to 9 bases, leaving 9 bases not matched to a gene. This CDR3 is CASKVTGGSEQFF. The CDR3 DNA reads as TGTGCCAGTAAGGTGACGGGGGGTAGTGAGCAGTTCTTC.

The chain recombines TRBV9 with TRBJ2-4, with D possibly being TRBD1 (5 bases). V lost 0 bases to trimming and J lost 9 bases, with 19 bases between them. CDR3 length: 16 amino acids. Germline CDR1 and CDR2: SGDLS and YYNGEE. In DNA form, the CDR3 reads TGTGCCAGCAGCGTAGAGGTAGGCCAGGGCGGCGGCATTCAGTACTTC. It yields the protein CASSVEVGQGGGIQYF.

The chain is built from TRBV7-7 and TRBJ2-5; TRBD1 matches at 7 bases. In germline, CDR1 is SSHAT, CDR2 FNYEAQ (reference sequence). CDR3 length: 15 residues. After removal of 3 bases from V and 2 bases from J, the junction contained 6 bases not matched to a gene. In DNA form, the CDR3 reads TGTGCCAGCAGCTTCACAACGGGACAGCAAGAGACCCAGTACTTC. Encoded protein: CASSFTTGQQETQYF.

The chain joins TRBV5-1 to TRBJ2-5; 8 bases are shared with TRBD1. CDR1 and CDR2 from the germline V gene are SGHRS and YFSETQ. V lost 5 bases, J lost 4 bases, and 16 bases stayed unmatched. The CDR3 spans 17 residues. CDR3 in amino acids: CASRRGSTGDIVETQYF. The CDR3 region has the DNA TGCGCCAGCAGGAGAGGTTCGACAGGGGACATTGTAGAGACCCAGTACTTC.

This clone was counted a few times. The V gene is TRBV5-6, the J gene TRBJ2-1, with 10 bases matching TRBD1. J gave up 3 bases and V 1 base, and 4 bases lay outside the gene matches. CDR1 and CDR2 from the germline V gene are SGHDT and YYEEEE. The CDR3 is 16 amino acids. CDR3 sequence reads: CASSLYGDRGYNEQFF. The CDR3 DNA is TGTGCCAGCAGCTTGTATGGGGACAGGGGCTACAATGAGCAGTTCTTC.

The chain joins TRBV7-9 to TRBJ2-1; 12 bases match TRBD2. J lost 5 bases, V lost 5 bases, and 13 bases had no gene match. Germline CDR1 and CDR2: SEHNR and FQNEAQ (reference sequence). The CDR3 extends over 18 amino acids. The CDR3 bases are TGTGCCAGCAGCCGCACTCTCGGACTAGCGGGAAACCACAATGAGCAGTTCTTC. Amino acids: CASSRTLGLAGNHNEQFF.

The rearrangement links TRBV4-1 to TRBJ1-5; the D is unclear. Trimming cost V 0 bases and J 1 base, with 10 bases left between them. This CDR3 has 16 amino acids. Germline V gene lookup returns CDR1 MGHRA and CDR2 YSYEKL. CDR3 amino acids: CASSQELWASNQPQHF. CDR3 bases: TGCGCCAGCAGCCAAGAACTCTGGGCGAGCAATCAGCCCCAGCATTTT.

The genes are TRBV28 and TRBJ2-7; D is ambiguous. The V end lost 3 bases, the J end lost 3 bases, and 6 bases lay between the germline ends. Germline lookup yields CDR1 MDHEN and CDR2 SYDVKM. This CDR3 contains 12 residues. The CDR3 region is CASSFINYEQYF. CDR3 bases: TGTGCCAGCAGTTTTATAAACTACGAGCAGTACTTC. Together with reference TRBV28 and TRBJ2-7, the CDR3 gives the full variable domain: DVKVTQSSRYLVKRTGEKVFLECVQDMDHENMFWYRQDPGLGLRLIYFSYDVKMKEKGDIPEGYSVSREKKERFSLILESASTNQTSMYLCASSFINYEQYFGPGTRLTVT.

The CDR3 loop reads CASSDGTGVDEQYF. DNA of the CDR3: TGTGCCAGCAGCGACGGGACAGGGGTAGACGAGCAGTACTTC. The rearrangement uses TRBV9 and TRBJ2-7; 10 positions match TRBD1. There are 14 residues in the CDR3. Germline loops: CDR1 SGDLS, CDR2 YYNGEE. Trimming at V came to 3 bases and at J to 5 bases, leaving 5 bases not matched to a gene.

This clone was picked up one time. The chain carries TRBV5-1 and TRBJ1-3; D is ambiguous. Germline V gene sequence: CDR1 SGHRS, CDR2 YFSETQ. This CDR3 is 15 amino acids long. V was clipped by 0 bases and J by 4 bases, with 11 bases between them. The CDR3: CASSLDGLEGNTIYF. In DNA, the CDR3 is TGCGCCAGCAGCTTGGACGGGTTAGAAGGAAACACCATATATTTT. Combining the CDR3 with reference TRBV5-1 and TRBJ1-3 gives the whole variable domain KAGVTQTPRYLIKTRGQQVTLSCSPISGHRSVSWYQQTPGQGLQFLFEYFSETQRNKGNFPGRFSGRQFSNSRSEMNVSTLELGDSALYLCASSLDGLEGNTIYFGEGSWLTVV.

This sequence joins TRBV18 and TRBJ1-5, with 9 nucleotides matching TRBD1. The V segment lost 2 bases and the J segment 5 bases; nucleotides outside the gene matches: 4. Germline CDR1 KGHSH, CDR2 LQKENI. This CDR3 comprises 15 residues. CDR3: CASSPRGQGDQPQHF. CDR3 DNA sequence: TGTGCCAGCTCACCAAGGGGACAGGGAGATCAGCCCCAGCATTTT.

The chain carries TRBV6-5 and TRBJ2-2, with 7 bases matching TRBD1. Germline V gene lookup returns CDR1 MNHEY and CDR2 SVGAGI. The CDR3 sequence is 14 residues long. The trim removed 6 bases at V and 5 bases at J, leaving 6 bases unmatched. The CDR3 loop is CASRTPGGTGELFF. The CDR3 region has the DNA TGTGCCAGCAGAACCCCAGGGGGTACCGGGGAGCTGTTTTTT.

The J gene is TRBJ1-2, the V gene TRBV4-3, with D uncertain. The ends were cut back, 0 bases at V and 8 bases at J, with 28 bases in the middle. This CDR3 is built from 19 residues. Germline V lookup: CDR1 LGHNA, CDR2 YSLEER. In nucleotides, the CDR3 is TGCGCCAGCAGCCAAGATTTCCGTCAGGCAGGCGTACCTTCGGGGGGCTACACCTTC. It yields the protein CASSQDFRQAGVPSGGYTF.

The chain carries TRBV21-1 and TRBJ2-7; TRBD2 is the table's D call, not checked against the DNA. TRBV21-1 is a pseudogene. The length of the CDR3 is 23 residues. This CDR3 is CASSKLGSGTVQQTSGTPYEQYF. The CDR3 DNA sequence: TGTGCCAGCAGCAAGTTAGGATCCGGGACAGTGCAACAGACTAGCGGGACCCCCTACGAGCAGTACTTC.

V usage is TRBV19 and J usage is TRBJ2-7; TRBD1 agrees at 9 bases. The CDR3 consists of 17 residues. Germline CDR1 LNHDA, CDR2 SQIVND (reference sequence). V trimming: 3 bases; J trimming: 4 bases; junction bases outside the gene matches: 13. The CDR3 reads CASSMYATGTGLYEQYF. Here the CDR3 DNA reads TGTGCCAGTAGTATGTACGCAACCGGGACAGGGCTTTACGAGCAGTACTTC.

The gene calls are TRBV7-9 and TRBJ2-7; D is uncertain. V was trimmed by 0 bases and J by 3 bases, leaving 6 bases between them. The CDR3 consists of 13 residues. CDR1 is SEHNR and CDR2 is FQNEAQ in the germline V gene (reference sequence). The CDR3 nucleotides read TGTGCCAGCAGCTTAGCCCAGAACTACGAGCAGTACTTC. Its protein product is CASSLAQNYEQYF.

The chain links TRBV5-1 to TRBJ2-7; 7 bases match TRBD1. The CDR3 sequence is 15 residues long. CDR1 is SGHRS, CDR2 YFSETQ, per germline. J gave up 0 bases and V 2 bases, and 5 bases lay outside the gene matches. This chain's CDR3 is CASSFSGDSSYEQYF. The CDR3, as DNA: TGCGCCAGCAGCTTTTCAGGGGACAGCTCCTACGAGCAGTACTTC.

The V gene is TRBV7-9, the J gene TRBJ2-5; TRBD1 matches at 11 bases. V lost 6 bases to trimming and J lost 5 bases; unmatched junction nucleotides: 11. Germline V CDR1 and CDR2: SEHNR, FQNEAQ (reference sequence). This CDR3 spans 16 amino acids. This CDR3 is CASSSGQGEVRETQYF. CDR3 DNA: TGTGCCAGCAGTTCGGGACAGGGGGAGGTTCGGGAGACCCAGTACTTC.

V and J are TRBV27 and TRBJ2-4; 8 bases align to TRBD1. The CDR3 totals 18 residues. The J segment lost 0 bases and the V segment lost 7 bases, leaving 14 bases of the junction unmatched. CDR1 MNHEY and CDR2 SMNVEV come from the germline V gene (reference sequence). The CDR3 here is CASKKWETGAGAKNIQYF. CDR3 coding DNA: TGTGCCAGCAAGAAGTGGGAGACAGGGGCGGGAGCCAAAAACATTCAGTACTTC.

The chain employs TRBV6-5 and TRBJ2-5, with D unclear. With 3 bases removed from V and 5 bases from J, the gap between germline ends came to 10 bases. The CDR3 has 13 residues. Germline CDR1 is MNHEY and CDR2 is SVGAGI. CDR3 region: CASSYGYGETQYF. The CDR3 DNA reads TGTGCCAGCAGTTATGGCTACGGGGAGACCCAGTACTTC.

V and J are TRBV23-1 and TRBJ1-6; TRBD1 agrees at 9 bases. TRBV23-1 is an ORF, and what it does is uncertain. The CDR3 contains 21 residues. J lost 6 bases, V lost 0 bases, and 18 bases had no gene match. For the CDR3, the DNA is TGCGCCAGCAGTCAATCGTGTAGAAACGCAAGGACAGGGGAGGGTAATTCACCCCTCCACTTT. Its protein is CASSQSCRNARTGEGNSPLHF.

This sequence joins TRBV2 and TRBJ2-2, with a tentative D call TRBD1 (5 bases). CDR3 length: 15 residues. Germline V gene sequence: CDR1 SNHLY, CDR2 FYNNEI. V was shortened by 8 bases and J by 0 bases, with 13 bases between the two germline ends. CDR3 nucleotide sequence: TGTGCCAGCGCTTGGGGCAGCCCGAACACCGGGGAGCTGTTTTTT. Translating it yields CASAWGSPNTGELFF.

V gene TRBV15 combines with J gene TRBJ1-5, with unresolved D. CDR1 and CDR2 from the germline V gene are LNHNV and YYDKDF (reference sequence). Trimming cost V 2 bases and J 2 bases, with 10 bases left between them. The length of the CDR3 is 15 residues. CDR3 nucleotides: TGTGCCACCAGCAGATCCGGAGAAGGCAATCAGCCCCAGCATTTT. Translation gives CATSRSGEGNQPQHF.

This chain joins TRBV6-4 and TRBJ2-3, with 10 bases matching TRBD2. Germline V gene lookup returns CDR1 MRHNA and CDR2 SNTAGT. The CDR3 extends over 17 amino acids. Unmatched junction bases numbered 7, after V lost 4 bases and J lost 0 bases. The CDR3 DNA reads TGTGCCAGCAGTGGGAGCTCAGCGGGAGGGAGCACAGATACGCAGTATTTT. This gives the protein CASSGSSAGGSTDTQYF.

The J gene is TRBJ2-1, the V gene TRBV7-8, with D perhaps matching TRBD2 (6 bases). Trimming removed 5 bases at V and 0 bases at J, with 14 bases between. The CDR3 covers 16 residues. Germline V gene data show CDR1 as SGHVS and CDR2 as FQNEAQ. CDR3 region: CASSHTRGSSYNEQFF. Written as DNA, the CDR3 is TGTGCCAGCAGCCATACCCGGGGGAGCTCCTACAATGAGCAGTTCTTC.